These 19 T cell receptor beta chains originate from one sample sequenced in a study of blood T cells in healthy people across ages. A second roughly 6 to 11 cycle PCR used barcoded and J-beta primers. Using its own MiXCR run on the 5' RACE reads, TCRdb lists one record per CDR3 protein. Of about 780,000 distinct CDR3 sequences listed, 35% to 50% are singletons. The specimen sequenced was blood. These receptors were collected from a man aged 80 or over in good health.

V gene TRBV7-6 combines with J gene TRBJ2-7; 8 bases agree with TRBD1. The CDR3 spans 13 residues. Germline values: CDR1 SGHVS, CDR2 FNYEAQ. V gave up 4 bases and J gave up 4 bases; unmatched junction bases: 3. CDR3 in DNA: TGTGCCAGCAGCTCGGGGGACAGGTACGAGCAGTACTTC. Translation: CASSSGDRYEQYF.

The chain's CDR3 is CASTVGGGANSPLHF. CDR3 bases: TGTGCCAGCACCGTTGGAGGGGGCGCGAATTCACCCCTCCACTTT. The rearrangement links TRBV2 to TRBJ1-6; 7 bases align to TRBD1. CDR3 length equals 15 residues. Germline CDR1 and CDR2: SNHLY and FYNNEI. V trimming: 7 bases; J trimming: 7 bases; junction bases outside the gene matches: 10.

The V and J genes are TRBV2 and TRBJ2-1; 10 bases fit TRBD2. V lost 3 bases and J lost 5; bases outside the gene matches: 4. The CDR3 has 15 amino acids. Germline-derived CDR1 and CDR2 are SNHLY and FYNNEI. The CDR3 protein is CASSDSGGKNNEQFF. The CDR3 DNA sequence: TGTGCCAGCAGTGATAGCGGGGGGAAAAACAATGAGCAGTTCTTC.

The chain joins TRBV6-2 or TRBV6-3 to TRBJ2-7; TRBD1 might be the D (6 bases). CDR3 length: 16 amino acids. The V gene lost 6 bases and the J gene lost 0 bases, with 18 bases spanning the gap. Germline CDR1 is MNHEY and CDR2 is SVGEGT. The CDR3 coding sequence is TGTGCCAGCAGCTACCCCATCCGGGACATCTCCTACGAGCAGTACTTC. Its translation: CASSYPIRDISYEQYF.

A note on this clonotype: A read error may explain this, as a much larger clone is one base away. The chain joins TRBV5-6 to TRBJ2-1; possible D gene TRBD2, 6 bases. Germline lookup yields CDR1 SGHDT and CDR2 YYEEEE. The CDR3 sequence is 18 residues long. Trimming took off 1 base at V and 6 bases at J, with 23 bases between the two ends. The CDR3 DNA follows: TGTGCCAGCAGCTTGCCGCCTTGGAGGGGACGGGCTTGCAATGAGCAGTTCTTC. Protein product: CASSLPPWRGRACNEQFF.

This clonotype was detected only once. The V gene is TRBV29-1, the J gene TRBJ1-5, with TRBD1 as a possible D gene (6 bases). This CDR3 region has 13 residues. The V end lost 5 bases, the J end lost 6 bases, and 14 bases lay between the germline ends. CDR1 and CDR2 from the germline V gene are SQVTM and ANQGSEA. DNA of the CDR3: TGCAGCGTTTCCGGGGGCCGGGGTCAGCCCCAGCATTTT. It is translated as CSVSGGRGQPQHF.

This clonotype appeared a few times. The gene calls are TRBV7-9 and TRBJ2-7, with 8 positions matching TRBD2. This CDR3 is built from 14 residues. Germline V gene sequence: CDR1 SEHNR, CDR2 FQNEAQ (reference sequence). The J segment lost 5 bases and the V segment lost 5 bases, leaving 8 bases of the junction unmatched. CDR3 loop: CASSPTSGPHEQYF. The CDR3 DNA follows: TGTGCCAGCAGCCCAACTAGCGGCCCCCACGAGCAGTACTTC.

CDR3 sequence: CASSPIETGSNEQFF. As DNA, the CDR3 is TGCGCCAGCAGCCCTATCGAGACAGGGAGCAATGAGCAGTTCTTC. The chain is built from TRBV5-1 and TRBJ2-1; 7 nucleotides align to TRBD1. Per the germline V gene, CDR1 is SGHRS and CDR2 is YFSETQ. The CDR3 totals 15 residues. The V segment lost 4 bases and the J segment 6 bases; nucleotides outside the gene matches: 10.

V gene TRBV12-5 combines with J gene TRBJ2-3; tentative D call: TRBD1 (5 bases). Per the germline V gene, CDR1 is LGHNT and CDR2 is FRNRAP. The CDR3 runs to 13 residues. V shed 5 bases and J shed 4 bases, with 10 bases lying between them. CDR3 DNA: TGTGCTAGTGGTATAGGGGTTCCAGATACGCAGTATTTT. Translated: CASGIGVPDTQYF.

CDR3 residues: CASITSGEIQETQYF. In nucleotides, the CDR3 is TGTGCCAGTATCACTAGCGGGGAGATTCAAGAGACCCAGTACTTC. V is TRBV3-1 and J is TRBJ2-5; 10 bases fit TRBD2. The CDR3 has 15 amino acids. Germline CDR1 is LGHDT and CDR2 is YNNKEL (reference sequence). The V gene end was trimmed by 9 bases and the J gene end by 2 bases; junction bases not matched to a gene: 9.

V is TRBV12-3 or TRBV12-4 and J is TRBJ1-4; D possibly corresponds to TRBD1 (6 bases). The V end lost 5 bases, the J end lost 7 bases, and 11 bases lay between the germline ends. The CDR3 is made up of 13 amino acids. CDR3 bases: TGTGCCAGCAGTAGGACAGACTCTGAAAAACTGTTTTTT. This gives the protein CASSRTDSEKLFF.

This clonotype was seen a handful of times. The chain uses TRBV20-1 and TRBJ2-1, with a possible D match to TRBD2 (6 bases). V lost 6 bases to trimming and J lost 5 bases, with 14 bases between them. Germline V gene sequence: CDR1 DFQATT, CDR2 SNEGSKA (reference sequence). CDR3 length: 13 residues. The DNA of the CDR3 is TGCAGTGCGCCGGGACTGCGAAACAATGAGCAGTTCTTC. It encodes CSAPGLRNNEQFF.

The CDR3 loop reads CASSRRQGAIPATEAFF. In DNA form, the CDR3 reads TGTGCCAGCAGTAGAAGACAGGGGGCAATCCCGGCCACGGAAGCTTTCTTT. The chain joins TRBV6-1 to TRBJ1-1; 10 bases line up with TRBD1. This CDR3 is built from 17 residues. The germline CDR1 and CDR2 sequences are MNHNS and SASEGT. The V and J ends lost 5 bases and 8 bases, in that order; junction bases with no gene match: 17.

The chain joins TRBV7-2 to TRBJ1-2; 7 bases are shared with TRBD1. Unmatched junction bases numbered 16, after V lost 2 bases and J lost 13 bases. The CDR3 loop spans 15 amino acids. CDR1 and CDR2 from the germline V gene are SGHTA and FQGNSA. The CDR3 spells CASSLNRGLTYGITF. The CDR3 DNA follows: TGTGCCAGCAGCTTAAACAGGGGACTAACGTATGGCATCACCTTC. The full variable domain, with the rest looked up from reference TRBV7-2 and TRBJ1-2, is GAGVSQSPSNKVTEKGKDVELRCDPISGHTALYWYRQSLGQGLEFLIYFQGNSAPDKSGLPSDRFSAERTGGSVSTLTIQRTQQEDSAVYLCASSLNRGLTYGITFGSGTRLTVV.

This chain connects TRBV20-1 to TRBJ2-1; 10 positions match TRBD2. Trimming at V came to 6 bases and at J to 3 bases, leaving 8 bases not matched to a gene. CDR1 DFQATT and CDR2 SNEGSKA come from the germline V gene (reference sequence). This CDR3 has 15 residues. CDR3 sequence (DNA): TGCAGTGCAGAAACCGGGACTAGCGTCTACAATGAGCAGTTCTTC. Its protein is CSAETGTSVYNEQFF.

The gene calls are TRBV5-6 and TRBJ2-1, with 7 bases that match TRBD2. The CDR3 length is 16 residues. Germline V CDR1 and CDR2: SGHDT, YYEEEE. The junction had 5 bases not matched to a gene; V was cut back by 0 bases and J by 2 bases. The CDR3 is CASSLASGLPYNEQFF. CDR3 nucleotide sequence: TGTGCCAGCAGCTTGGCTAGCGGCTTACCCTACAATGAGCAGTTCTTC.

The gene calls are TRBV29-1 and TRBJ2-3; 7 bases agree with TRBD2. Trimming at V came to 3 bases and at J to 1 base, leaving 7 bases not matched to a gene. The CDR3 totals 15 residues. The germline CDR1 and CDR2 sequences are SQVTM and ANQGSEA. This CDR3 is CSVEGGEGRTDTQYF. The CDR3 DNA is TGCAGCGTTGAGGGGGGGGAGGGGCGCACAGATACGCAGTATTTT.

The chain is built from TRBV12-3 or TRBV12-4 and TRBJ2-7; TRBD2 matches at 7 bases. The CDR3 is made up of 15 amino acids. V lost 4 bases to trimming and J lost 6 bases; unmatched junction nucleotides: 12. Written as DNA, the CDR3 is TGTGCCAGCAGTTCGGCTATTAAGGGGAGGGGCGAGCAGTACTTC. Translation: CASSSAIKGRGEQYF.

The rearrangement links TRBV5-8 to TRBJ2-1; D tentatively fits TRBD1 or TRBD2 (5 bases each). The CDR3 consists of 16 residues. Germline-derived CDR1 and CDR2 are SGHTS and YDEGEE. Trimming took 0 bases from V and 9 from J, leaving 19 bases between them. Here the CDR3 DNA reads TGTGCCAGCAGCTTGGACGGGGCGCTGGGCGGGCTTGAGCAGTTCTTC. It yields the protein CASSLDGALGGLEQFF.